Sequencing of this TCR beta chain was carried out in a study of control samples from healthy donors and cancer patients. The CDR3 sequence is 15 residues long. V shed 1 base and J shed 2 bases, with 10 bases lying between them. Germline V gene lookup returns CDR1 KGHSH and CDR2 LQKENI. The assay was immunoSEQ multiplex PCR, and TCRdb's table has in-frame clones only and misses some. The sample includes 40,000 to 50,000 clones, approximately 94% of them seen just once. Sequenced: blood. The sequence was collected from a man in his sixties in good health. This chain joins TRBV18 and TRBJ2-3; tentative D call: TRBD1 (6 bases). The CDR3 DNA is TGTGCCAGCTCACCACGGACAGCCTCCACAGATACGCAGTATTTT. Amino acid sequence: CASSPRTASTDTQYF.